A single T cell receptor beta chain is shown here with its context. The entry originates in a study of cytomegalovirus exposure and HLA in healthy donors. The method was immunoSEQ multiplex PCR; TCRdb's version includes in-frame clones alone and lacks a portion of them. The sample carries 150,000 to 200,000 clones, 70% to 90% recorded once. In germline, CDR1 is PRHDT, CDR2 FYEKMQ (reference sequence). V lost 4 bases, J lost 10 bases, and 15 bases lay in between. The CDR3 consists of 13 residues. The V call is TRBV13, the J call TRBJ2-3; D perhaps matches TRBD2 (5 bases). Sequenced: PBMCs. The receptor comes from a man younger than 30 in good health and CMV-seronegative. CDR3 in amino acids: CASSYLTRGAQYF. The CDR3 bases are TGTGCCAGCAGCTACTTGACCCGGGGAGCGCAGTATTTT.